This record concerns one TCR beta chain sequence. J was trimmed by 4 bases and V by 3 bases; bases with no gene match: 5. Germline V gene lookup returns CDR1 SGHTS and CDR2 YDEGEE. The CDR3 consists of 16 residues. Membership in each cohort depended on participant-reported clinical history. These data originate in a study of blood T cell repertoires in COVID-19. Study overall: T cells, B-cell-depleted T cells, or PBMCs supplied cDNA or gDNA.

The authors' processing: Amplified reference gene primers provided the basis for estimating nucleated cell counts. The repertoire was sequenced with immunoSEQ multiplex PCR; TCRdb's copy has only in-frame clones and lacks some. V, J and clone size reflect that table, while D and trimming were determined from the DNA. The sample shows 200,000 to 250,000 clones, around 84% of them seen only once. The clonotype comes from a woman between 50 and 59 years old who had recovered from COVID-19. The sample was PBMCs or T cells enriched from blood (not recorded which). The J gene is TRBJ2-1, the V gene TRBV5-8, with TRBD2 matching over 12 bases. CDR3 in amino acids: CASSSGLAGSYNEQFF. The CDR3 DNA is TGTGCCAGCAGCTCAGGACTAGCGGGAAGTTACAATGAGCAGTTCTTC.